This T cell receptor beta chain was sequenced in a study of T cell repertoires in ileal Crohn's disease. Looking at the study overall: Biopsies of the neoterminal ileum at postoperative colonoscopy form M6 samples.

Assay: immunoSEQ multiplex PCR; the TCRdb copy retains only in-frame clones and omits some. The sample yields approximately 14,000 clones, around 78% seen once. In the case of this clone: What it recognizes is unknown.

Specified time point: neoterminal ileum biopsy at postoperative endoscopy, about 6 months after surgery. Trimming cost V 3 bases and J 3 bases, with 11 bases left between them. The CDR3 runs to 15 residues. Germline-derived CDR1 and CDR2 are SGHVS and FNYEAQ. Study findings and constraints: Postoperative endoscopy occurred within one year, median around 6.6 months. Endoscopic recurrence occurred in every patient whose clonality exceeded 26.8%. Compared with CD4 T cells, sorted CD8 cells carried more expanded clones.

V gene TRBV7-6 combines with J gene TRBJ1-4; tentatively, D is TRBD1 (6 bases). This receptor was taken from an adult with Crohn's disease. Sequencing input: ileal tissue. In nucleotides, the CDR3 is TGTGCCAGCAGCTTGCGGAAGGGGGCTAATGAAAAACTGTTTTTT. This translates into CASSLRKGANEKLFF.